This T cell receptor (beta chain) was documented in a study of shared clonotypes between healthy human individuals. In the study overall: Three CD4 naive, three CD4 memory, two CD8 naive and one CD8 memory plate were used per donor.

With 0 bases clipped from V and 5 bases from J, the junction kept 4 bases outside the gene matches. In germline, CDR1 is SGHVS, CDR2 FQNEAQ. The CDR3 runs 15 residues. This clone was observed a few times. The naive CD8 fraction comprised CD45RO-negative cells positively selected for CCR7 and excluded terminally differentiated effector memory CD45RA+ cells. The table came from immunoSEQ multiplex PCR; TCRdb's copy has only in-frame clones and leaves some out. The sample lists about 2.1 million clones, 85% to 95% occurring once. J is TRBJ2-7 and V is TRBV7-8; 10 nucleotides agree with TRBD2. The source of this sequence is a young man in good health. Some clones in this sample may be carry-over from other donors' samples. The sequenced material came from naive CD8+ T cells from PBMCs. CDR3 sequence reads: CASSLADGLADEQYF. CDR3 DNA sequence: TGTGCCAGCAGCTTAGCGGACGGACTAGCGGACGAGCAGTACTTC.